The next 4 T cell receptor beta chains were all read from a single sample in a study of identical twins. TCRdb re-analysed the 5' RACE reads in MiXCR, keeping a single row per CDR3 protein. The table includes 1.5 million to 2 million distinct CDR3 sequences, roughly a third detected once. Sample: cord blood. The origin of the receptors is a newborn girl in good health.

The chain is built from TRBV25-1 and TRBJ1-5, with TRBD1 matching over 8 bases. The CDR3 runs to 14 residues. CDR1 and CDR2 from the germline V gene are MGHDK and SYGVNS. The V segment lost 3 bases and the J segment 6 bases; nucleotides outside the gene matches: 4. As DNA, the CDR3 is TGTGCCAGCAGTGACATAGGACAGGGTCAGCCCCAGCATTTT. As protein: CASSDIGQGQPQHF.

The J gene is TRBJ2-1, the V gene TRBV10-2; 13 nucleotides match TRBD2. The CDR3 extends over 16 amino acids. V was pared by 6 bases and J by 6 bases, with 8 bases of the junction left unmatched. CDR1 WSHSY and CDR2 SAAADI come from the germline V gene. CDR3 bases: TGCGCCAGCAGCGACCTACTAGCGGGGGGGCTCAATGAGCAGTTCTTC. Translated: CASSDLLAGGLNEQFF.

With respect to this clonotype: Compared with germline, one end of the junction differs, possibly owing to a read error. This chain joins TRBV20-1 and TRBJ2-3, with D tentatively TRBD2 (6 bases). This CDR3 region has 14 residues. Germline lookup yields CDR1 DFQATT and CDR2 SNEGSKA (reference sequence). The CDR3 nucleotides are TGCTGTGCTGGAACCGGGACTGGCACAGATACGCAGTATTTT. This sequence encodes CCAGTGTGTDTQYF.

The gene calls are TRBV20-1 and TRBJ1-1, with 10 bases lining up with TRBD1. Germline CDR1 and CDR2: DFQATT and SNEGSKA (reference sequence). V shed 1 base and J 10 bases; nucleotides not matched to a gene: 6. There are 13 residues in the CDR3. The DNA for the CDR3 is TGCAGTGCTAGAGTACTGGACAGGGGGAGAGCTTTCTTT. It codes for CSARVLDRGRAFF.